The T cell receptor (beta chain) described here comes from a study of neurological immune-mediated disorders. General study results and limits: Multiple sclerosis patients had less TCR clonal expansion than even healthy controls, unlike HTLV-1-associated myelopathy. None of the CDR3 amino acid sequences in expanded clones turned up in more than one subject, which points to private repertoires in all groups.

Unsorted libraries were generated from 2 million PBMCs. These cells had been stored in RNAlater at -80 C. MiXCR was run by TCRdb on the 5' RACE reads, yielding one entry per CDR3 protein. The sample has 45,000 to 50,000 distinct CDR3 sequences, under 3.5% seen once; the top ten hold approximately 15%. This clonotype was seen repeatedly, ten times or more. Its antigen is still unknown. The CDR3 loop spans 14 amino acids. The V and J ends lost 4 bases and 0 bases respectively, with 9 bases between them. Looked up from germline, CDR1 is MGHRA and CDR2 is YSYEKL. Sequenced sample: PBMCs. V is TRBV4-1 and J is TRBJ1-1; D is unresolved. The sequence derives from a woman between 45 and 60 years old with multiple sclerosis. CDR3 in amino acids: CASSRQQLNTEAFF. The CDR3 region has the DNA TGCGCCAGCAGCCGTCAGCAGTTGAACACTGAAGCTTTCTTT.